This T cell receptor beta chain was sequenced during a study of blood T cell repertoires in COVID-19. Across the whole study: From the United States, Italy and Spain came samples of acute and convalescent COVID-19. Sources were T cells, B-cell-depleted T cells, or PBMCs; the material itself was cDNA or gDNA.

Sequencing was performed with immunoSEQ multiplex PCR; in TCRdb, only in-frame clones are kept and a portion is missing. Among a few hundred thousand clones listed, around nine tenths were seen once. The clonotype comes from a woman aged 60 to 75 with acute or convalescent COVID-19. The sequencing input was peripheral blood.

The CDR3 nucleotides are TGTGCCAGCAGCTTGGGGGACAGCTATGGCTACACCTTC. Residues: CASSLGDSYGYTF. The gene calls are TRBV9 and TRBJ1-2, with 7 bases identical to TRBD1. The trim removed 4 bases at V and 4 bases at J, leaving 4 bases unmatched. Germline V CDR1 and CDR2: SGDLS, YYNGEE. CDR3 size: 13 residues.